Listed below are T cell receptor beta chains from one sample, sequenced in a study of T cell clonotyping in hematopoietic cell transplantation. The data were produced by immunoSEQ multiplex PCR, yet TCRdb's version contains in-frame clones alone and is incomplete. The data show 12,000 to 15,000 clones, about 98% seen once. This sample comprised peripheral blood mononuclear cells, obtained 30 days after allogeneic stem cell transplant. The receptors shown here come from a female patient aged 50 to 60 who had an allogeneic stem cell transplant from an unrelated donor, so T cells may come from the graft donor. Some clones in this sample may be carry-over from other donors' samples. The conserved cysteine and the conserved F or W are not part of the CDR3 here. The order of the fields is J gene, D gene, V gene, CDR3 protein. The D gene is left open where the match is weak.

J gene: TRBJ1-2
D gene: TRBD1
V gene: TRBV19
CDR3 protein: ATIDRAGYGYT

J gene: TRBJ2-5
D gene: TRBD2
V gene: TRBV6-6
CDR3 protein: ASSYGSGGPEETQY

J gene: TRBJ1-5
D gene: -
V gene: TRBV30
CDR3 protein: AFSIPGDQPQH

J gene: TRBJ1-5
D gene: -
V gene: TRBV30
CDR3 protein: AWSPPQGDQPQH

J gene: TRBJ1-2
D gene: TRBD1
V gene: TRBV2
CDR3 protein: ASRPWTGADYGYT

J gene: TRBJ1-6
D gene: -
V gene: TRBV5-4
CDR3 protein: ASSPGRTPGSLH

J gene: TRBJ2-1
D gene: -
V gene: TRBV29-1
CDR3 protein: SGGAGNEQF

J gene: TRBJ1-3
D gene: -
V gene: TRBV6-6
CDR3 protein: ATRTGGGNTIY

J gene: TRBJ2-2
D gene: -
V gene: TRBV27
CDR3 protein: ASSLEPGPRGELF

J gene: TRBJ2-7
D gene: -
V gene: TRBV7-8
CDR3 protein: ASSLQGYEQY

J gene: TRBJ1-2
D gene: -
V gene: TRBV9
CDR3 protein: ASSVSGGTSSGYT

J gene: TRBJ1-1
D gene: -
V gene: TRBV5-1
CDR3 protein: ASSLDQGPEAF

J gene: TRBJ2-7
D gene: -
V gene: TRBV15
CDR3 protein: ATSRERSYEQY

J gene: TRBJ2-1
D gene: -
V gene: TRBV4-1
CDR3 protein: ASSQDGMVF

J gene: TRBJ2-7
D gene: -
V gene: TRBV29-1
CDR3 protein: SVRDNSYEQY

J gene: TRBJ2-2
D gene: -
V gene: TRBV19
CDR3 protein: ASSPNGGNTGELF

J gene: TRBJ1-1
D gene: -
V gene: TRBV10-3
CDR3 protein: AISESLGPRSTEAF

J gene: TRBJ1-5
D gene: -
V gene: TRBV4-2
CDR3 protein: ASSHADGSNQPQH

J gene: TRBJ1-2
D gene: -
V gene: TRBV7-8
CDR3 protein: ASSLEPDRSYT

J gene: TRBJ1-2
D gene: TRBD1
V gene: TRBV4-1
CDR3 protein: ASSQVRQGLGGYT

J gene: TRBJ1-2
D gene: TRBD1
V gene: TRBV10-3
CDR3 protein: AISGTGGYGYT

J gene: TRBJ2-3
D gene: -
V gene: TRBV19
CDR3 protein: ASSEYSGLKDTQY

J gene: TRBJ1-1
D gene: -
V gene: TRBV27
CDR3 protein: ASSGFPLNTEAF

J gene: TRBJ2-4
D gene: -
V gene: TRBV13
CDR3 protein: ASSSSTDANIQY

J gene: TRBJ2-1
D gene: -
V gene: TRBV9
CDR3 protein: ASSAGFEGSYNEQF

J gene: TRBJ2-3
D gene: TRBD2
V gene: TRBV7-2
CDR3 protein: ASSLAGVGLAGGPADTQY

J gene: TRBJ1-1
D gene: -
V gene: TRBV6-1
CDR3 protein: ASSVEGNTEAF

J gene: TRBJ2-2
D gene: -
V gene: TRBV30
CDR3 protein: AWSVLLSGELF

J gene: TRBJ1-5
D gene: -
V gene: TRBV19
CDR3 protein: ASSIRQRNQPQH

J gene: TRBJ2-7
D gene: -
V gene: TRBV14
CDR3 protein: ASSQYLARYEQY

J gene: TRBJ1-5
D gene: -
V gene: TRBV4-1
CDR3 protein: ASSQVLGDQPQH

J gene: TRBJ1-2
D gene: -
V gene: TRBV4-1
CDR3 protein: ASSSAGANYGYT

J gene: TRBJ1-4
D gene: TRBD1
V gene: TRBV2
CDR3 protein: ASSKGALEEKLF

J gene: TRBJ1-2
D gene: -
V gene: TRBV7-2
CDR3 protein: ASSPIPGSRYGYT

J gene: TRBJ2-7
D gene: -
V gene: TRBV7-3
CDR3 protein: ASSLVPLGTASSYEQY

J gene: TRBJ1-4
D gene: TRBD1
V gene: TRBV2
CDR3 protein: ASVAGGREKLF

J gene: TRBJ2-7
D gene: TRBD1
V gene: TRBV6-5
CDR3 protein: ASRRGQASYEQY

J gene: TRBJ2-1
D gene: -
V gene: TRBV30
CDR3 protein: AWSVKRDSYNEQF

J gene: TRBJ1-1
D gene: TRBD1
V gene: TRBV30
CDR3 protein: ACRTGNTEAF

J gene: TRBJ1-6
D gene: TRBD1
V gene: TRBV6-6
CDR3 protein: ASKRPQTGNSPLH

J gene: TRBJ1-1
D gene: TRBD1
V gene: TRBV11-2
CDR3 protein: ASSSGEGAKRTEAF

J gene: TRBJ2-5
D gene: -
V gene: TRBV7-9
CDR3 protein: ASSFTETQY

J gene: TRBJ1-4
D gene: -
V gene: TRBV30
CDR3 protein: AWNRIATNEKLF

J gene: TRBJ1-1
D gene: -
V gene: TRBV6-5
CDR3 protein: ASSPGPRGAF

J gene: TRBJ1-1
D gene: -
V gene: TRBV4-1
CDR3 protein: ASSQDLRGWTEAF

J gene: TRBJ2-2
D gene: TRBD1
V gene: TRBV10-1
CDR3 protein: ASSDLGTAGELF

J gene: TRBJ2-7
D gene: TRBD2
V gene: TRBV13
CDR3 protein: ASGGASGLHEQY

J gene: TRBJ1-2
D gene: -
V gene: TRBV19
CDR3 protein: ASSMTEYGYT

J gene: TRBJ1-1
D gene: -
V gene: TRBV15
CDR3 protein: ATSRDLARGGTEAF